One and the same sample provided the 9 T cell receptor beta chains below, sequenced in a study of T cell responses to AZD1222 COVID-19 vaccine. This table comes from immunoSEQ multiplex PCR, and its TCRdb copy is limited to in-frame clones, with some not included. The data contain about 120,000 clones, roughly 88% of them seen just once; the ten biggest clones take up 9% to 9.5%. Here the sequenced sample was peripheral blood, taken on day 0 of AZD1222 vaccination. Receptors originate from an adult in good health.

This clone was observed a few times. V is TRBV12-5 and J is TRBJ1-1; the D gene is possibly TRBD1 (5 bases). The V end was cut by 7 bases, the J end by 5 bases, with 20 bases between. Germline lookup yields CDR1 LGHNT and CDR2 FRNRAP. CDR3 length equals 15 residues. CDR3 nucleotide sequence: TGTGCTAGTGTCCCGGTTGGGGCAGGAGGGACTGAAGCTTTCTTT. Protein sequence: CASVPVGAGGTEAFF. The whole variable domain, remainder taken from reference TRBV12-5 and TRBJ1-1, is DARVTQTPRHKVTEMGQEVTMRCQPILGHNTVFWYRQTMMQGLELLAYFRNRAPLDDSGMPKDRFSAEMPDATLATLKIQPSEPRDSAVYFCASVPVGAGGTEAFFGQGTRLTVV.

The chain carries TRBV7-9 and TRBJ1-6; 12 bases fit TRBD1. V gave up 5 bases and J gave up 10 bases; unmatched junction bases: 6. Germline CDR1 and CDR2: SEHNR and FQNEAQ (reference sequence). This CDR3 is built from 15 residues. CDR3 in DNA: TGTGCCAGCAGCCCGGGACAGGGGGCTTGGTCACCCCTCCACTTT. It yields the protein CASSPGQGAWSPLHF.

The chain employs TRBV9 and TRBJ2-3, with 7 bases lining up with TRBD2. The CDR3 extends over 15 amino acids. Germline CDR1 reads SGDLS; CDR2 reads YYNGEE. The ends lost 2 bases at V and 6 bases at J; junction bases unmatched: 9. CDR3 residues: CASSVQAGNRDTQYF. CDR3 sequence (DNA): TGTGCCAGCAGCGTTCAAGCGGGGAACAGGGATACGCAGTATTTT. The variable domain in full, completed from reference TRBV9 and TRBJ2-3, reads DSGVTQTPKHLITATGQRVTLRCSPRSGDLSVYWYQQSLDQGLQFLIQYYNGEERAKGNILERFSAQQFPDLHSELNLSSLELGDSALYFCASSVQAGNRDTQYFGPGTRLTVL.

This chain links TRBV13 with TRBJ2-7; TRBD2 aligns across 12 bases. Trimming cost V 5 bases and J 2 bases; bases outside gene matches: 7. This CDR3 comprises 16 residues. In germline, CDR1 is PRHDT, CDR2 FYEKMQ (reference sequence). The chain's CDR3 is CASSPKGLAGTYEQYF. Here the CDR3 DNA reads TGTGCCAGCAGCCCGAAGGGACTAGCGGGTACCTACGAGCAGTACTTC.

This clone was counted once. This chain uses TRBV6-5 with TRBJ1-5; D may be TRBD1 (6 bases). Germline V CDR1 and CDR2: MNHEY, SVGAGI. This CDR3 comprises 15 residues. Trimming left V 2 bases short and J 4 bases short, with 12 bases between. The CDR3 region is CASSYPDSLNQPQHF. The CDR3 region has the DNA TGTGCCAGCAGTTACCCGGACAGCCTAAATCAGCCCCAGCATTTT.

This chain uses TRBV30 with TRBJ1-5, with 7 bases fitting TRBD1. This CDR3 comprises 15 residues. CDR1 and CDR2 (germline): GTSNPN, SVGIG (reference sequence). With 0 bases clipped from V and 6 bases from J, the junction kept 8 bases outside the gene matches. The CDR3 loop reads CAWSVPGGLGQPQHF. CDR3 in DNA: TGTGCCTGGAGTGTCCCAGGGGGTTTGGGTCAGCCCCAGCATTTT.

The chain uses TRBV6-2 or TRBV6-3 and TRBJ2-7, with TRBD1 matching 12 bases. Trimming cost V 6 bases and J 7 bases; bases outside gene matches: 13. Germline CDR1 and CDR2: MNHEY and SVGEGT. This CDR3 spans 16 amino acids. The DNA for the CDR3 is TGTGCCAGCAGACCTCCCTCCGGGACAGGGGGCGGGGAGCAGTACTTC. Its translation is CASRPPSGTGGGEQYF.

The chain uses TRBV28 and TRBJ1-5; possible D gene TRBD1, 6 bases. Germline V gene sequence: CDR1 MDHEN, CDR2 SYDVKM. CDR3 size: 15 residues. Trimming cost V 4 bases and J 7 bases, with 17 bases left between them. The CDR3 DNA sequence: TGTGCCAGCAGTTCCACAGGGTTTAGAGGCCAGCCCCAGCATTTT. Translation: CASSSTGFRGQPQHF.

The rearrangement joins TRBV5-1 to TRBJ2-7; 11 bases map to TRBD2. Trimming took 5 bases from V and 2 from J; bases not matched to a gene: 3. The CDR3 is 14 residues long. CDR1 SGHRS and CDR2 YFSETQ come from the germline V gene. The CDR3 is CASRGTSGTYEQYF. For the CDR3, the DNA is TGCGCCAGCAGAGGGACTAGCGGCACCTACGAGCAGTACTTC.